The present entry profiles one T cell receptor beta chain with its context. Its specificity is unknown. The sample comes from a study of cytomegalovirus exposure and HLA in healthy donors. It was with 60 Vbeta and 13 Jbeta primers that the PCR ran. Here immunoSEQ multiplex PCR was the method, and the copy in TCRdb shows in-frame clones only, minus some. The sample holds 65,000 to 90,000 clones, around 80% seen once. Study-level points and caveats: Productive rates of about 87% or about 30% were seen for most TCR beta V segments in an earlier analysis. Researchers catalogued 164 TCR beta chains as cytomegalovirus-associated. As a later analysis revealed, the rate of TCR association differed by HLA locus, with DRB1 most and HLA-C fewest. Later analysis demonstrated an association between a missense DCLRE1C variant and TCR beta V- and J-gene trimming.

CDR1 is LNHDA and CDR2 is SQIVND in the germline V gene (reference sequence). Trimming removed 7 bases from V and 8 bases from J; junction bases left unmatched: 14. The CDR3 contains 15 residues. The V gene is TRBV19, the J gene TRBJ2-1; 7 nucleotides align to TRBD2. This receptor was obtained from a man younger than 40 in good health and CMV-seronegative. Material for sequencing was PBMCs. The CDR3 is CASKLGPSGIYEQFF. In DNA form, the CDR3 reads TGTGCCAGTAAATTAGGGCCTAGCGGTATCTATGAGCAGTTCTTC. The full variable domain, completed using reference TRBV19 and TRBJ2-1, is DGGITQSPKYLFRKEGQNVTLSCEQNLNHDAMYWYRQDPGQGLRLIYYSQIVNDFQKGDIAEGYSVSREKKESFPLTVTSAQKNPTAFYLCASKLGPSGIYEQFFGPGTRLTVL.